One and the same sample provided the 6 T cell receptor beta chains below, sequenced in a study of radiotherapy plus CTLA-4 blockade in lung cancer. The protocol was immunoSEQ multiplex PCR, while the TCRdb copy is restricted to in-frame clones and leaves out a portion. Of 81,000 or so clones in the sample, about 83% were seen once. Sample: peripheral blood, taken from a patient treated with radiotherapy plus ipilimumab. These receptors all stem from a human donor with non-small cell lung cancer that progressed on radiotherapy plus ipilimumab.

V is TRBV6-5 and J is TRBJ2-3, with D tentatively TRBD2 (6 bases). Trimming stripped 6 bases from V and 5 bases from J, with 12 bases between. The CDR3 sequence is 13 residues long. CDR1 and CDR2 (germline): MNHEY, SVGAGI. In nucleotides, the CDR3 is TGTGCCAGCAGACCCCGGGGAGGAGATACGCAGTATTTT. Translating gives CASRPRGGDTQYF.

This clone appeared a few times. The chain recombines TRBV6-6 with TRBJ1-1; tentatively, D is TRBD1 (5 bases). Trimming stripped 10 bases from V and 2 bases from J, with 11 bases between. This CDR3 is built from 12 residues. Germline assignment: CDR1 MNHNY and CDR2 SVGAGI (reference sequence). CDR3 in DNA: TGTGCCACCTCGGGGGGAAACACTGAAGCTTTCTTT. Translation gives CATSGGNTEAFF.

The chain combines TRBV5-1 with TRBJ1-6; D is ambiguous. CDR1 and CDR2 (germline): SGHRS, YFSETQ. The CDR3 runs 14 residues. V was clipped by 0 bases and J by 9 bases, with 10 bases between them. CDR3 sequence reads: CASSLGGDSSPLHF. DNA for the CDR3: TGCGCCAGCAGCTTGGGGGGAGACTCTTCACCCCTCCACTTT.

CDR3 sequence reads: CASSQLAAAGELFF. As DNA, the CDR3 is TGTGCCAGCAGCCAACTAGCGGCGGCCGGGGAGCTGTTTTTT. The V gene is TRBV4-2, the J gene TRBJ2-2; 7 bases are shared with TRBD2. The CDR3 totals 14 residues. Trimming at V came to 2 bases and at J to 6 bases, leaving 3 bases not matched to a gene. Germline V lookup: CDR1 LGHNA, CDR2 YNFKEQ.

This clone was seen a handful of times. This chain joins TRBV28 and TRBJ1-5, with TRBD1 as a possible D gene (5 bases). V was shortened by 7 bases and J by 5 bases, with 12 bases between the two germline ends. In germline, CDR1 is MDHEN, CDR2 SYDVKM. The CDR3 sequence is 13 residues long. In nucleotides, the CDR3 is TGTGCCAGCAACCTTGGGGGGGATCAGCCCCAGCATTTT. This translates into CASNLGGDQPQHF.

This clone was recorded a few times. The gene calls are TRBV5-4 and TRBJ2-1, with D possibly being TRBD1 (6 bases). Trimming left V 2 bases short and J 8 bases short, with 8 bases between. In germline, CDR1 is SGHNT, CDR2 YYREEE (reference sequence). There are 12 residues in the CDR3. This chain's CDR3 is CASSFRQDEQFF. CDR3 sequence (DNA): TGTGCCAGCAGCTTTAGACAGGATGAGCAGTTCTTC. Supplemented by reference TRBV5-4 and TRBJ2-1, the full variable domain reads ETGVTQSPTHLIKTRGQQVTLRCSSQSGHNTVSWYQQALGQGPQFIFQYYREEENGRGNFPPRFSGLQFPNYSSELNVNALELDDSALYLCASSFRQDEQFFGPGTRLTVL.